This TCR beta chain was obtained from a study of graft-versus-host responses after intestinal transplantation. Method: immunoSEQ multiplex PCR; TCRdb's copy keeps in-frame clones and lacks some. The table shows 9,000 to 13,000 clones, with approximately 31% occurring only once. J gave up 1 base and V 5 bases, and 6 bases lay outside the gene matches. The CDR3 sequence is 16 residues long. Germline values: CDR1 MNHNY, CDR2 SVGAGI (reference sequence). Responders (roughly 200,000, CFSE-labeled) met roughly 200,000 stimulators that were irradiated and violet-dye-labeled. The rearrangement links TRBV6-6 to TRBJ1-3; TRBD1 agrees at 9 bases. The TCR originated in a human patient who was an organ donor for intestinal transplantation. The sample consisted of alloreactive CD4+ T cells from a mixed lymphocyte reaction culture, taken before transplantation. Subset specified: CFSE-low proliferating T cells sorted from roughly 6-day pre-transplant mixed lymphocyte reaction (GvH or HvG direction). DNA for the CDR3: TGTGCCAGCAGTGCCACAGGGGGCCGTTCTGGAAACACCATATATTTT. Amino acid sequence: CASSATGGRSGNTIYF.